Each of the 30 T cell receptor beta chains below was sequenced from the same sample in a study of T cells in Graves' hyperthyroidism and ophthalmopathy. Amplification yielded TCR beta CDR3 regions, with RNA transcripts as the source. Researchers ran a first-round RT-PCR on the TCR CDR3 using the HTBI primer set. TCRdb used MiXCR to reprocess the multiplex PCR reads, holding one entry per CDR3 protein. The sample carries more than 550,000 distinct CDR3 sequences, approximately 19% recorded once. Material: blood. The origin of the receptors is a woman between 50 and 59 years old with Graves' hyperthyroidism that later progressed to Graves' ophthalmopathy.

As for this clonotype: Sequence at one end of the junction differs from germline and may be a read error. The V call is TRBV20-1, the J call TRBJ2-5; 16 nucleotides line up with TRBD2. This CDR3 is built from 16 residues. The V gene's germline CDR1 is DFQATT and CDR2 SNEGSKA (reference sequence). CDR3 sequence reads: CGAPKGLAGGQETQYF. CDR3 DNA sequence: TGCGGTGCCCCAAAGGGACTAGCGGGGGGGCAAGAGACCCAGTACTTC.

This clonotype was recorded a few times. This sequence joins TRBV11-3 and TRBJ1-4; no clear D. The V end was cut by 5 bases, the J end by 8 bases, with 24 bases between. This CDR3 comprises 17 residues. The germline V gene has CDR1 SGHNT and CDR2 YENEEA. CDR3 residues: CASSHSGVGGLDEKLFF. The CDR3 coding sequence is TGTGCCAGCAGCCATAGTGGGGTAGGCGGTTTGGACGAAAAACTGTTTTTT.

In its sample, this clonotype was seen many times. This chain uses TRBV18 with TRBJ1-5; 8 bases line up with TRBD1. From germline, CDR1 is KGHSH and CDR2 LQKENI. Germline trimming cut 3 bases from V and 3 bases from J; bases unmatched to any gene: 1. The CDR3 is made up of 14 amino acids. In DNA, the CDR3 is TGTGCCAGCTCACCGACAGGGGACAATCAGCCCCAGCATTTT. The encoded protein is CASSPTGDNQPQHF. Combining the CDR3 with reference TRBV18 and TRBJ1-5 gives the whole variable domain NAGVMQNPRHLVRRRGQEARLRCSPMKGHSHVYWYRQLPEEGLKFMVYLQKENIIDESGMPKERFSAEFPKEGPSILRIQQVVRGDSAAYFCASSPTGDNQPQHFGDGTRLSIL.

The chain employs TRBV20-1 and TRBJ2-7; TRBD2 is a possible D gene (5 bases). CDR3 size: 12 residues. V was pared by 1 base and J by 9 bases, with 13 bases between. Germline V gives CDR1 DFQATT, CDR2 SNEGSKA (reference sequence). The CDR3 DNA follows: TGCAGTGCTAGAGTTAACGGCGGGCGGCAGTACTTC. As protein: CSARVNGGRQYF.

The V gene is TRBV10-3, the J gene TRBJ2-1; possibly TRBD2 for D (6 bases). CDR1 and CDR2 from the germline V gene are ENHRY and SYGVKD. CDR3 length equals 15 residues. V was shortened by 3 bases and J by 4 bases, with 13 bases between the two germline ends. CDR3 amino acids: CAISDSGEPYNEQFF. CDR3 sequence (DNA): TGTGCCATCAGTGACTCGGGGGAGCCGTACAATGAGCAGTTCTTC.

Of note for this clonotype: Germline and junction disagree at one end, which may indicate a read error. The chain is built from TRBV19 and TRBJ1-3; D call uncertain. Germline V gene sequence: CDR1 LNHDA, CDR2 SQIVND (reference sequence). The CDR3 spans 14 residues. CDR3: CTSSIPAAGNTIYF. The CDR3 DNA follows: TGTACCAGTAGTATCCCAGCGGCCGGAAACACCATATATTTT.

The sample holds many counts of this clonotype. This chain joins TRBV12-3 or TRBV12-4 and TRBJ1-2; D remains unclear. V gave up 5 bases and J gave up 1 base, with 8 bases separating them. The CDR3 sequence is 13 residues long. The CDR3 DNA is TGTGCCAGCAGTCATCTTCTTAACTATGGCTACACCTTC. It yields the protein CASSHLLNYGYTF.

This clonotype was seen many times. The chain employs TRBV2 and TRBJ2-3; possibly TRBD1 or TRBD2 for D (6 bases each). The germline V gene encodes CDR1 SNHLY and CDR2 FYNNEI. The CDR3 runs to 16 residues. The ends were cut back, 6 bases at V and 0 bases at J, with 16 bases in the middle. The CDR3 DNA is TGTGCCAGCAGCGCCTTAGGGGGGCCTAGCACAGATACGCAGTATTTT. Its translation is CASSALGGPSTDTQYF.

J is TRBJ1-5 and V is TRBV28, with D possibly TRBD1 on 5 matching bases. The ends were cut back, 8 bases at V and 2 bases at J, with 16 bases in the middle. The germline V gene encodes CDR1 MDHEN and CDR2 SYDVKM. This CDR3 is built from 15 residues. CDR3 protein: CASLRWGGGNQPQHF. The CDR3 nucleotides are TGTGCCAGCCTGCGGTGGGGCGGGGGCAATCAGCCCCAGCATTTT.

This clonotype was seen once. This rearrangement joins TRBV6-1 to TRBJ2-1; the match to TRBD2 covers 8 bases. The germline CDR1 and CDR2 sequences are MNHNS and SASEGT. With V trimmed by 3 bases and J by 8 bases, 9 bases remained unmatched. The CDR3 extends over 15 amino acids. The CDR3 nucleotides read TGTGCCAGCAGTGACCTTTCCGGGGGGGTCTATGAGCAGTTCTTC. It encodes CASSDLSGGVYEQFF.

The chain has TRBV7-2 and TRBJ2-1; 8 positions agree with TRBD2. V shed 1 base, J shed 8 bases, and the junction held 7 bases outside the gene matches. Germline values: CDR1 SGHTA, CDR2 FQGNSA. The CDR3 consists of 15 residues. The CDR3 sequence: CASSLGRAGVDEQFF. The CDR3, as DNA: TGTGCCAGCAGCTTAGGACGAGCGGGGGTGGATGAGCAGTTCTTC.

This chain links TRBV19 with TRBJ1-3; D remains unclear. Trimming took 4 bases from V and 0 from J, leaving 10 bases between them. This CDR3 comprises 15 residues. From germline, CDR1 is LNHDA and CDR2 SQIVND (reference sequence). Here the CDR3 DNA reads TGTGCCAGTAGTAATGGACGCTACTCTGGAAACACCATATATTTT. Its protein is CASSNGRYSGNTIYF.

In this sample, this clonotype turned up a few times. The chain is built from TRBV2 and TRBJ1-3; the D gene is possibly TRBD1 (6 bases). The CDR3 totals 18 residues. Germline V gene sequence: CDR1 SNHLY, CDR2 FYNNEI. V was pared by 5 bases and J by 2 bases, with 22 bases between. The CDR3 DNA reads TGTGCCAGCAGTCCTAATTCTCTGTTAGGGGGAACTGGAAACACCATATATTTT. Its protein product is CASSPNSLLGGTGNTIYF.

This clonotype was recorded at least ten times. The rearrangement links TRBV3-1 to TRBJ1-2; TRBD1 matches 11 bases. From germline, CDR1 is LGHDT and CDR2 YNNKEL (reference sequence). CDR3 length: 14 amino acids. J gave up 6 bases and V 4 bases, and 4 bases lay outside the gene matches. The CDR3 loop is CASSRMGQGDGYTF. The CDR3 nucleotides read TGTGCCAGCAGCCGAATGGGACAGGGGGATGGCTACACCTTC.

Ten or more counts support this clonotype. The CDR3, as DNA: TGTGCCAGCAGCGAGACAGGAAACCAGTTCTTC. Amino acid sequence: CASSETGNQFF. This chain uses TRBV7-9 with TRBJ2-1; weak D call: TRBD1 (6 bases). Per the germline V gene, CDR1 is SEHNR and CDR2 is FQNEAQ (reference sequence). V dropped 5 bases and J dropped 13 bases, with 12 bases sitting between them. This CDR3 region has 11 residues.

This clonotype was picked up many times. The CDR3 DNA reads as TGTGCTAGTGGTCCAGGGGGAATTAACTATGGCTACACCTTC. Its translation is CASGPGGINYGYTF. V gene TRBV12-5 combines with J gene TRBJ1-2; 7 bases map to TRBD1. The CDR3 totals 14 residues. The germline V gene encodes CDR1 LGHNT and CDR2 FRNRAP. Trimming took 5 bases from V and 1 from J; bases not matched to a gene: 4.

The chain couples TRBV3-1 to TRBJ2-2, with 7 bases matching TRBD1. Germline V gene sequence: CDR1 LGHDT, CDR2 YNNKEL (reference sequence). The V segment lost 6 bases and the J segment 8 bases; nucleotides outside the gene matches: 15. The CDR3 extends over 16 amino acids. The CDR3 here is CASSPQVGGLRGELFF. In DNA form, the CDR3 reads TGTGCCAGCAGTCCCCAAGTAGGGGGCCTAAGGGGGGAGCTGTTTTTT.

This clonotype showed up just a few times. The CDR3 spells CASMRDSNQPQHF. For the CDR3, the DNA is TGTGCCAGCATGAGGGATAGCAATCAGCCCCAGCATTTT. The rearrangement joins TRBV6-1 to TRBJ1-5; D gene unclear. Germline CDR1 MNHNS, CDR2 SASEGT. Trimming removed 7 bases from V and 0 bases from J, with 7 bases in between. The CDR3 extends over 13 amino acids.

In its sample, this clonotype was seen many times. The V gene is TRBV2, the J gene TRBJ2-4; 11 bases agree with TRBD2. CDR1 SNHLY and CDR2 FYNNEI come from the germline V gene. V gave up 3 bases and J gave up 0 bases; unmatched junction bases: 7. The CDR3 is 18 residues long. The CDR3 sequence: CASSDKSSGGLAKNIQYF. In nucleotides, the CDR3 is TGTGCCAGCAGTGATAAGTCTAGCGGGGGGCTAGCCAAAAACATTCAGTACTTC.

This clonotype occurred many times. V gene TRBV18 combines with J gene TRBJ1-1; TRBD1 agrees at 8 bases. Germline CDR1 is KGHSH and CDR2 is LQKENI. There are 14 residues in the CDR3. V shed 4 bases and J 3 bases; nucleotides not matched to a gene: 4. CDR3 protein: CASSRQGRDTEAFF. CDR3 DNA sequence: TGTGCCAGCTCACGACAGGGGAGGGACACTGAAGCTTTCTTT. The full variable domain, its missing parts supplied by reference TRBV18 and TRBJ1-1, is NAGVMQNPRHLVRRRGQEARLRCSPMKGHSHVYWYRQLPEEGLKFMVYLQKENIIDESGMPKERFSAEFPKEGPSILRIQQVVRGDSAAYFCASSRQGRDTEAFFGQGTRLTVV.

This sequence joins TRBV20-1 and TRBJ2-1; weak D call: TRBD2 (6 bases). CDR3 size: 16 residues. CDR1 and CDR2 (germline): DFQATT, SNEGSKA (reference sequence). Trimming stripped 7 bases from V and 0 bases from J, with 19 bases between. CDR3 coding DNA: TGCAGTGATAGTGGTGGGACTCTCAGCTCCTACAATGAGCAGTTCTTC. It codes for CSDSGGTLSSYNEQFF.

This clonotype has more than one count but fewer than ten. The chain couples TRBV2 to TRBJ2-3; 7 bases align to TRBD1. V shed 8 bases and J 3 bases; nucleotides not matched to a gene: 8. The CDR3 consists of 14 residues. The germline V gene encodes CDR1 SNHLY and CDR2 FYNNEI. CDR3 in DNA: TGTGCCAGCCAGACAGGGCGAGGGACAGATACGCAGTATTTT. It specifies CASQTGRGTDTQYF.

This CDR3 reads CASSLYASQETQYF. CDR3 nucleotides: TGTGCCAGCAGCTTGTATGCGAGCCAAGAGACCCAGTACTTC. The chain carries TRBV5-6 and TRBJ2-5; D not certain. The CDR3 has 14 amino acids. The germline gives CDR1 SGHDT, CDR2 YYEEEE. V lost 1 base to trimming and J lost 1 base, with 8 bases between them.

Many counts were recorded for this clonotype. CDR3 sequence (DNA): TGTGCCAGCAGCTTATTCCGGGAAAGCACAGATACGCAGTATTTT. This encodes CASSLFRESTDTQYF. The V and J genes are TRBV7-8 and TRBJ2-3; weak D call: TRBD2 (5 bases). V gave up 2 bases and J gave up 0 bases, with 9 bases separating them. The CDR3 has 15 amino acids. Germline assignment: CDR1 SGHVS and CDR2 FQNEAQ. Drawing the rest from reference TRBV7-8 and TRBJ2-3, the complete variable domain is GAGVSQSPRYKVAKRGQDVALRCDPISGHVSLFWYQQALGQGPEFLTYFQNEAQLDKSGLPSDRFFAERPEGSVSTLKIQRTQQEDSAVYLCASSLFRESTDTQYFGPGTRLTVL.

The chain has TRBV20-1 and TRBJ2-5; TRBD2 might be the D (5 bases). V was pared by 0 bases and J by 5 bases, with 13 bases between. CDR1 is DFQATT, CDR2 SNEGSKA, per germline (reference sequence). This CDR3 has 14 amino acids. The CDR3 region is CSARDLRGLETQYF. As DNA, the CDR3 is TGCAGTGCTAGAGATCTAAGAGGGTTGGAGACCCAGTACTTC.

This clonotype was counted many times. The chain recombines TRBV7-2 with TRBJ2-7; D unresolved. CDR1 and CDR2 from the germline V gene are SGHTA and FQGNSA. V shed 0 bases and J shed 1 base, with 7 bases lying between them. The CDR3 totals 14 residues. This CDR3 is CASSLATSSYEQYF. DNA for the CDR3: TGTGCCAGCAGCTTAGCCACAAGTTCCTACGAGCAGTACTTC. The full variable domain, in which reference TRBV7-2 and TRBJ2-7 provide the parts outside the CDR3, is GAGVSQSPSNKVTEKGKDVELRCDPISGHTALYWYRQSLGQGLEFLIYFQGNSAPDKSGLPSDRFSAERTGGSVSTLTIQRTQQEDSAVYLCASSLATSSYEQYFGPGTRLTVT.

Ten or more counts support this clonotype. The J gene is TRBJ1-2, the V gene TRBV3-1; D is ambiguous. CDR1 and CDR2 (germline): LGHDT, YNNKEL (reference sequence). This CDR3 has 14 amino acids. With 4 bases removed from V and 8 bases from J, the gap between germline ends came to 17 bases. CDR3 sequence (DNA): TGTGCCAGCAGCCTCCTTTTGAACTTGGCGGGCTACACCTTC. Translated: CASSLLLNLAGYTF.

CDR3: CASSNPDRVPLYSNQPQHF. The DNA of the CDR3 is TGTGCCAGCAGCAACCCGGACAGGGTCCCCCTTTATAGCAATCAGCCCCAGCATTTT. V is TRBV7-8 and J is TRBJ1-5; 8 positions agree with TRBD1. The length of the CDR3 is 19 residues. Germline-derived CDR1 and CDR2 are SGHVS and FQNEAQ. The V gene end was trimmed by 5 bases and the J gene end by 0 bases; junction bases not matched to a gene: 15.

This clonotype showed up many times. The CDR3 nucleotides are TGCAGTGCCCCCTCGACAAGGAGTGAAGCTTTCTTT. Its protein is CSAPSTRSEAFF. The chain carries TRBV20-1 and TRBJ1-1; D not resolved. The germline V gene encodes CDR1 DFQATT and CDR2 SNEGSKA (reference sequence). Trimming left V 6 bases short and J 7 bases short, with 15 bases between. The CDR3 extends over 12 amino acids.

This clonotype came up many times. This chain uses TRBV6-2 or TRBV6-3 with TRBJ1-1, with D possibly TRBD1 on 5 matching bases. Trimming stripped 5 bases from V and 0 bases from J, with 19 bases between. CDR1 is MNHEY and CDR2 is SVGEGT in the germline V gene. This CDR3 contains 17 residues. CDR3 amino acids: CASSARDGALMNTEAFF. Written as DNA, the CDR3 is TGTGCCAGCAGTGCCCGGGACGGAGCACTAATGAACACTGAAGCTTTCTTT.